The source of this TCR beta chain is a study of Graves' ophthalmopathy and Graves' hyperthyroidism. Study at large: Pretreatment peripheral blood was obtained at initial diagnosis.

TCR beta CDR3 regions were amplified from RNA transcripts. A first-round RT-PCR used HTBI primers, followed by a second-round multiplex PCR. In TCRdb, the multiplex PCR reads were re-called with MiXCR into one record per CDR3 protein. The profile shows 650,000 to 900,000 distinct CDR3 sequences, around 40% of them singletons. Other autoimmune disease, uncontrolled infection, pregnancy and lactation led to exclusion. Germline V CDR1 and CDR2: SGHNT, YYREEE (reference sequence). This CDR3 is built from 16 residues. V lost 0 bases, J lost 3 bases, and 6 bases stayed unmatched. The V call is TRBV5-4, the J call TRBJ2-7, with 10 bases identical to TRBD2. Sequencing input: peripheral blood. The receptor was derived from an adult man with Graves' ophthalmopathy. CDR3 protein: CASSLAVAGGYYEQYF. CDR3 in DNA: TGTGCCAGCAGCTTGGCCGTAGCGGGGGGCTACTACGAGCAGTACTTC.